These 17 T cell receptor beta chains were all obtained from the same sample, sequenced in a study of molecular identifiers for immune sequencing clone quantification. Each CDR3 protein is one row after TCRdb ran MiXCR on the PCR reads. The sample carries 15,000 to 20,000 distinct CDR3 sequences, roughly 22% recorded once. Sequencing input: naive CD8+ T cells from blood, with Jurkat cell RNA spiked in. Subset specified: FACS-sorted CD8+CD4-CCR7+CD45RA+ naive T cells. Every receptor here comes from a human donor in good health. Some libraries in this study had Jurkat cell RNA spiked in.

This clonotype was counted a few times. In nucleotides, the CDR3 is TGTGCCAGCAGTCTACTCTTAAATAAACAGGGGACTCCAGCACCAGATACGCAGTATTTT. Translating it yields CASSLLLNKQGTPAPDTQYF. This chain links TRBV28 with TRBJ2-3, with D tentatively TRBD1 (7 bases). V was clipped by 5 bases and J by 4 bases, with 31 bases between them. This CDR3 region has 20 residues. Germline CDR1 MDHEN, CDR2 SYDVKM.

As to this clonotype: Possible read error: a much larger clone is one base away. CDR3 in amino acids: CVSSYLADNEQFF. The DNA for the CDR3 is TGTGTCAGCAGTTACTTGGCAGACAATGAGCAGTTCTTC. V gene TRBV6-2 or TRBV6-3 combines with J gene TRBJ2-1; D is uncertain. CDR1 MNHEY and CDR2 SVGEGT come from the germline V gene. The CDR3 contains 13 residues.

By its share, this clonotype is medium-sized (0.01 to 0.1%). The chain uses TRBV9 and TRBJ2-3; tentatively, D is TRBD2 (5 bases). Germline loops: CDR1 SGDLS, CDR2 YYNGEE. V shed 0 bases and J shed 4 bases, with 12 bases lying between them. CDR3 length equals 15 residues. The CDR3 DNA reads as TGTGCCAGCAGCGTAGGGCTAGCTGTGGCAGATACGCAGTATTTT. Protein: CASSVGLAVADTQYF.

This clonotype was counted many times. The genes are TRBV4-3 and TRBJ1-5, with D hard to call. CDR1 and CDR2 from the germline V gene are LGHNA and YSLEER. The ends were cut back, 0 bases at V and 3 bases at J, with 9 bases in the middle. The CDR3 runs to 15 residues. The CDR3 DNA is TGCGCCAGCAGCCAAGATGGAGGGATCAATCAGCCCCAGCATTTT. This translates into CASSQDGGINQPQHF.

This clonotype was recorded a few times. The chain couples TRBV5-3 to TRBJ2-4; D not certain. TRBV5-3 is assigned to the ORF class and has an uncertain function. This CDR3 contains 11 residues. Deletions cut 4 bases from V and 14 bases from J, with 13 bases between. The CDR3 is CARSKRLPEYF. As DNA, the CDR3 is TGTGCCAGAAGCAAAAGACTGCCTGAGTACTTC.

This clonotype showed up many times. The chain combines TRBV19 with TRBJ2-7; the match to TRBD1 covers 10 bases. The V and J ends lost 7 bases and 2 bases, in that order; junction bases with no gene match: 8. The CDR3 is made up of 15 amino acids. Germline V gives CDR1 LNHDA, CDR2 SQIVND (reference sequence). CDR3 sequence (DNA): TGTGCCAGTACCCCGGGACAGGGGACCGCCTACGAGCAGTACTTC. It is translated as CASTPGQGTAYEQYF.

The rearrangement links TRBV2 to TRBJ2-7; 11 nucleotides line up with TRBD2. Trimming cost V 6 bases and J 1 base; bases outside gene matches: 5. The CDR3 has 15 residues. CDR1 is SNHLY, CDR2 FYNNEI, per germline. The DNA of the CDR3 is TGTGCCAGCAGCGGAGGGACTAGCGGTTCCTACGAGCAGTACTTC. Amino acids: CASSGGTSGSYEQYF.

The genes are TRBV27 and TRBJ2-5, with TRBD1 as a possible D gene (5 bases). With 5 bases removed from V and 5 bases from J, the gap between germline ends came to 18 bases. Germline V CDR1 and CDR2: MNHEY, SMNVEV (reference sequence). This CDR3 region has 15 residues. The CDR3 sequence is CASSLRLYRSETQYF. The CDR3 DNA sequence: TGTGCCAGCAGTCTCCGCCTCTACAGGAGCGAGACCCAGTACTTC.

The V gene is TRBV12-3 or TRBV12-4, the J gene TRBJ2-7; D not certain. Trimming removed 3 bases at V and 3 bases at J, with 9 bases between. The CDR3 sequence is 13 residues long. CDR3 coding DNA: TGTGCCAGCAGTTTGTCCGCGGACTACGAGCAGTACTTC. Translating gives CASSLSADYEQYF.

This clonotype was seen repeatedly, ten times or more. The CDR3 DNA reads TGTGCCAGCGGGTCGAACCAAGAGACCCAGTACTTC. This encodes CASGSNQETQYF. The J gene is TRBJ2-5, the V gene TRBV6-6; no clear D. The CDR3 consists of 12 residues. V lost 8 bases and J lost 0, with 7 bases in between. Germline V gene data show CDR1 as MNHNY and CDR2 as SVGAGI (reference sequence).

The V gene is TRBV14, the J gene TRBJ2-7; 10 nucleotides line up with TRBD2. The V gene end was trimmed by 2 bases and the J gene end by 4 bases; junction bases not matched to a gene: 5. CDR1 SGHDN and CDR2 FVKESK come from the germline V gene. This CDR3 has 15 residues. DNA for the CDR3: TGTGCCAGCAGCCAACACCCTAGCGGGAGTTACGAGCAGTACTTC. This sequence encodes CASSQHPSGSYEQYF.

Many counts were recorded for this clonotype. The genes are TRBV19 and TRBJ2-7, with D perhaps matching TRBD1 (5 bases). V lost 2 bases and J 7 bases, leaving 12 bases between the germline ends. Germline V CDR1 and CDR2: LNHDA, SQIVND (reference sequence). The CDR3 is 13 amino acids. Written as DNA, the CDR3 is TGTGCCAGTAGTATATACCAGGGCCAAGAGCAGTACTTC. Protein sequence: CASSIYQGQEQYF.

This clonotype was found many times. V usage is TRBV14 and J usage is TRBJ2-5, with 7 positions matching TRBD1. Germline lookup yields CDR1 SGHDN and CDR2 FVKESK. J gave up 5 bases and V 3 bases, and 9 bases lay outside the gene matches. CDR3 length: 15 amino acids. The CDR3 loop is CASSHTTGAVETQYF. The CDR3, as DNA: TGTGCCAGCAGCCATACTACAGGGGCCGTGGAGACCCAGTACTTC.

A note on this clonotype: This may arise from a read error, as a much more abundant clone is one base away. CDR3 coding DNA: TGTGCCAGCAGCGTAGGTCTAGCGGGAGACGGGCAGTACTTC. It yields the protein CASSVGLAGDGQYF. V usage is TRBV9 and J usage is TRBJ2-7, with TRBD2 matching 10 bases. Trimming at V came to 0 bases and at J to 9 bases, leaving 6 bases not matched to a gene. This CDR3 is 14 amino acids long. The germline V gene has CDR1 SGDLS and CDR2 YYNGEE.

This clonotype showed up many times. The chain recombines TRBV7-8 with TRBJ2-7, with D maybe TRBD2 (5 bases). Per the germline V gene, CDR1 is SGHVS and CDR2 is FQNEAQ. The CDR3 contains 14 residues. Trimming stripped 2 bases from V and 5 bases from J, with 13 bases between. The CDR3 nucleotides are TGTGCCAGCAGCTTATCCCCACCCGGGGACGAGCAGTACTTC. Translated, it gives CASSLSPPGDEQYF.

This clonotype is categorized as medium-sized (0.01 to 0.1%). The CDR3 loop reads CSALLNYEQYF. The CDR3 DNA reads as TGCAGTGCTTTACTAAATTACGAGCAGTACTTC. V usage is TRBV20-1 and J usage is TRBJ2-7; D is undetermined. The V gene's germline CDR1 is DFQATT and CDR2 SNEGSKA (reference sequence). V gave up 5 bases and J gave up 4 bases, with 9 bases separating them. CDR3 length: 11 amino acids.

This clonotype came up many times. The chain links TRBV10-3 to TRBJ2-5, with D maybe TRBD1 (6 bases). Germline V CDR1 and CDR2: ENHRY, SYGVKD. The CDR3 loop spans 12 amino acids. V was shortened by 6 bases and J by 5 bases, with 10 bases between the two germline ends. The CDR3 is CAISDRWETQYF. In DNA, the CDR3 is TGTGCCATCAGCGACAGGTGGGAGACCCAGTACTTC.